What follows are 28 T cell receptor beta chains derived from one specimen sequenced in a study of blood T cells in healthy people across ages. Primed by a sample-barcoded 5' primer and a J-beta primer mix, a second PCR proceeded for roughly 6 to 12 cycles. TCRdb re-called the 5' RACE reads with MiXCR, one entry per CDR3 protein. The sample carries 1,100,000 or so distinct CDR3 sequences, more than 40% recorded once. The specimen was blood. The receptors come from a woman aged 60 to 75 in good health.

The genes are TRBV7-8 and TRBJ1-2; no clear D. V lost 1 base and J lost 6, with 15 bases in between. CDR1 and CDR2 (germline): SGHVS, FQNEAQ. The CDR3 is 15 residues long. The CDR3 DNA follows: TGTGCCAGCAGCTTAGACCCACGGACGGCCAATGGCTACACCTTC. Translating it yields CASSLDPRTANGYTF.

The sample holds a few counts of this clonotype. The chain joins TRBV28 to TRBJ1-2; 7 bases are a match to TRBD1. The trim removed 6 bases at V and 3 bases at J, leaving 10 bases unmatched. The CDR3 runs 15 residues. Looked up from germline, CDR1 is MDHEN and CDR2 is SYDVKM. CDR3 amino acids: CASRPGGRDYYGYTF. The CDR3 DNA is TGTGCCAGCAGGCCAGGGGGAAGGGATTACTATGGCTACACCTTC.

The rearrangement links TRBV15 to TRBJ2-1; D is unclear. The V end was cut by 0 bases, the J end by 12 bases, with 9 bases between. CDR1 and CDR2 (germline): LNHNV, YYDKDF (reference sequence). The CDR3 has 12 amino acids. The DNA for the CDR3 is TGTGCCACCAGCAGAGATTGGTGCGGGCAGTTCTTC. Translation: CATSRDWCGQFF.

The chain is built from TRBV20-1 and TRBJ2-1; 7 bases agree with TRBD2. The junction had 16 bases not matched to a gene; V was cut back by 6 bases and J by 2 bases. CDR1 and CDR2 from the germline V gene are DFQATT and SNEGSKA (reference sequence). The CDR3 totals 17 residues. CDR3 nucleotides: TGCAGTGCGGCGGGAGCATGGGGGGAGACAACCTACAATGAGCAGTTCTTC. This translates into CSAAGAWGETTYNEQFF.

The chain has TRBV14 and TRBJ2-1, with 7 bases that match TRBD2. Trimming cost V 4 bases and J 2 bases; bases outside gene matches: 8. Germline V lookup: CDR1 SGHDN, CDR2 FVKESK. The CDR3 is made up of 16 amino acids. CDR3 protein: CASSRTRAGAYNEQFF. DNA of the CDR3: TGTGCCAGCAGCCGTACTAGGGCGGGAGCCTACAATGAGCAGTTCTTC.

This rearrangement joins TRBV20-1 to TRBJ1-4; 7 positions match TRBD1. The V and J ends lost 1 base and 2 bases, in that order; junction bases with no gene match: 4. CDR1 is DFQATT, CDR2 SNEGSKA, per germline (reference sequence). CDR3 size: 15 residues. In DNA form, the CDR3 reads TGCAGTGCTAGAGTCGAGGGGGCCACTAATGAAAAACTGTTTTTT. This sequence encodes CSARVEGATNEKLFF.

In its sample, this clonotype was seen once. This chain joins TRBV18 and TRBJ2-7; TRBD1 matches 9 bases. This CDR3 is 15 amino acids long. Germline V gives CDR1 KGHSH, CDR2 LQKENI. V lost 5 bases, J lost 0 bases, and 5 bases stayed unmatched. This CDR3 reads CASSDRQGGSYEQYF. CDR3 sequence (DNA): TGTGCCAGCTCAGATCGACAGGGGGGCTCCTACGAGCAGTACTTC.

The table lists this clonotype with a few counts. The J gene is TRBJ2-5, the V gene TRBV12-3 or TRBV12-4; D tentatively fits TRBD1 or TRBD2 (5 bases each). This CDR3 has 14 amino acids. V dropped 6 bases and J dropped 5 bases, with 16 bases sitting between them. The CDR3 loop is CASRPARGEETQYF. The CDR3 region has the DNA TGTGCCAGCAGACCCGCGAGGGGCGAGGAGACCCAGTACTTC.

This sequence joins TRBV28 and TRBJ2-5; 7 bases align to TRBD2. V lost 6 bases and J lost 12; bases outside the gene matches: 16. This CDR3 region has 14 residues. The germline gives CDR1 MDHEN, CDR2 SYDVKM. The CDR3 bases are TGTGCCAGCAGCCAGCCGGGACTACCCCAGAAGGAGTACTTC. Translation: CASSQPGLPQKEYF.

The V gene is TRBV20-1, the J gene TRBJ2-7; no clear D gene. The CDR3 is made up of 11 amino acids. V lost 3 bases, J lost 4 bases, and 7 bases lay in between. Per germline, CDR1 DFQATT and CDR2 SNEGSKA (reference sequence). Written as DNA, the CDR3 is TGCAGTGCTAGTTCCCAATACGAGCAGTACTTC. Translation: CSASSQYEQYF.

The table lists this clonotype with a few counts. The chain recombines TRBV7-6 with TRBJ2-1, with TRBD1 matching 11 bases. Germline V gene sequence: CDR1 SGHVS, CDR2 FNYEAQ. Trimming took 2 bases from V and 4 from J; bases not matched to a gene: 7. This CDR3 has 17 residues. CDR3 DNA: TGTGCCAGCAGCTTATTTGGGACAGGGGGTGGATACAATGAGCAGTTCTTC. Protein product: CASSLFGTGGGYNEQFF. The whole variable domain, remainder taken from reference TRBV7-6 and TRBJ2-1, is GAGVSQSPRYKVTKRGQDVALRCDPISGHVSLYWYRQALGQGPEFLTYFNYEAQQDKSGLPNDRFSAERPEGSISTLTIQRTEQRDSAMYRCASSLFGTGGGYNEQFFGPGTRLTVL.

This CDR3 is CSARPGGPDYGEQFF. CDR3 nucleotide sequence: TGCAGTGCTAGGCCTGGAGGGCCCGATTACGGTGAGCAGTTCTTC. The chain employs TRBV20-1 and TRBJ2-1, with D perhaps matching TRBD2 (6 bases). Deletions cut 3 bases from V and 9 bases from J, with 21 bases between. The CDR3 covers 15 residues. In germline, CDR1 is DFQATT, CDR2 SNEGSKA (reference sequence).

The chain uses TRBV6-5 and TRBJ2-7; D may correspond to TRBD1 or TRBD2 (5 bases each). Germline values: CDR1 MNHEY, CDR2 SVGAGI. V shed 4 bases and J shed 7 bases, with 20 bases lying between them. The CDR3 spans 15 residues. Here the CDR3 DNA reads TGTGCCAGCAGTTTGGGGGAAGACTCCTACAATGAGCAGTACTTC. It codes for CASSLGEDSYNEQYF.

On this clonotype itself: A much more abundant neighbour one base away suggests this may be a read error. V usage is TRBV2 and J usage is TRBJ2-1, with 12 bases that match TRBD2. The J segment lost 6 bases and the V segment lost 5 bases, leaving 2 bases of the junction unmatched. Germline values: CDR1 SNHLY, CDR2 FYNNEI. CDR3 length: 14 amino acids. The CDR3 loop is CASSRTSGTNEQFF. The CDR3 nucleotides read TGTGCCAGCAGTAGGACTAGCGGGACCAATGAGCAGTTCTTC. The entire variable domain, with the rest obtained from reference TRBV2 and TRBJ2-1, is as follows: EPEVTQTPSHQVTQMGQEVILRCVPISNHLYFYWYRQILGQKVEFLVSFYNNEISEKSEIFDDQFSVERPDGSNFTLKIRSTKLEDSAMYFCASSRTSGTNEQFFGPGTRLTVL.

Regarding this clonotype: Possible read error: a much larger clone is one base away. The CDR3 is CASSQEHLGGETQFF. DNA of the CDR3: TGCGCCAGCAGCCAAGAGCACCTGGGAGGAGAGACCCAGTTCTTC. This chain uses TRBV4-1 with TRBJ2-1; D perhaps matches TRBD2 (6 bases). The CDR3 covers 15 residues. V lost 0 bases and J lost 13, with 19 bases in between. Germline V gene data show CDR1 as MGHRA and CDR2 as YSYEKL.

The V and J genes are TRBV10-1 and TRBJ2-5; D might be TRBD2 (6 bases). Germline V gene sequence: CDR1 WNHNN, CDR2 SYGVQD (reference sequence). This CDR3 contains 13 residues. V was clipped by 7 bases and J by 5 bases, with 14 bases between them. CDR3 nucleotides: TGCGCCAGCAATGGCGGGGTCGGGGAGACCCAGTACTTC. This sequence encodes CASNGGVGETQYF.

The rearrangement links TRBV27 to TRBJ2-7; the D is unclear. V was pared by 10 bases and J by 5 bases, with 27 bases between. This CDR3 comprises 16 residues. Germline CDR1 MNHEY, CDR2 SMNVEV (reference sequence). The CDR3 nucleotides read TGTGCCAACTCCCCCAGGACCAGCGATCAATCCGACGAGCAGTACTTC. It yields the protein CANSPRTSDQSDEQYF.

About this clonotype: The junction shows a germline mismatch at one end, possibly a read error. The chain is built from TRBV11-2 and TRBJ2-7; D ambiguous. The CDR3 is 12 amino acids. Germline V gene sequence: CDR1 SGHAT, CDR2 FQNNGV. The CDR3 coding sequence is TGTGCCGGCAGCTTAGTTGGCCATGAGCAGTACTTC. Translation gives CAGSLVGHEQYF.

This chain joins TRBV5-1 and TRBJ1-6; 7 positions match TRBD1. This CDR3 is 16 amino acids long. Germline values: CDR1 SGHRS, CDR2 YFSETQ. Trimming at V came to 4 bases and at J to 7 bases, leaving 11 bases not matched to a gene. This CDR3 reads CASSHSGGDRNSPLHF. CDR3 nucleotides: TGCGCCAGCAGCCACTCTGGTGGGGACAGAAATTCACCCCTCCACTTT. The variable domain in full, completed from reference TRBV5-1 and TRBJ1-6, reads KAGVTQTPRYLIKTRGQQVTLSCSPISGHRSVSWYQQTPGQGLQFLFEYFSETQRNKGNFPGRFSGRQFSNSRSEMNVSTLELGDSALYLCASSHSGGDRNSPLHFGNGTRLTVT.

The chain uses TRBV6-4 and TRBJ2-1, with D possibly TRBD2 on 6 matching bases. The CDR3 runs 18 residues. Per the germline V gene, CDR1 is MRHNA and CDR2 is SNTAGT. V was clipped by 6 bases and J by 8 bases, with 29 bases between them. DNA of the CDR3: TGTGCCAGCAGCGAATGGCCCACGGGGGTAGGAAATGTCGATGAGCAGTTCTTC. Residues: CASSEWPTGVGNVDEQFF.

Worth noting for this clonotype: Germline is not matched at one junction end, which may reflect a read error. The CDR3, as DNA: TGCAGCGTTGGGGGTGGTGGCACAGATACGCGGTATTTT. Encoded protein: CSVGGGGTDTRYF. The chain couples TRBV29-1 to TRBJ2-3; no clear D gene. This CDR3 region has 13 residues. Germline V lookup: CDR1 SQVTM, CDR2 ANQGSEA.

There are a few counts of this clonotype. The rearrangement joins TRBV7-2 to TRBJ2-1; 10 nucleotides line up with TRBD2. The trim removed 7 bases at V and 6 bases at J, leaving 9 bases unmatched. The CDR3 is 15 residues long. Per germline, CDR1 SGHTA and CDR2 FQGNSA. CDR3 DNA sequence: TGTGCCAGCAACCCCTCTAGCGGGAGTTCCAATGAGCAGTTCTTC. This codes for CASNPSSGSSNEQFF.

Here the CDR3 reads CASSLDIKVTEQFF. The CDR3 coding sequence is TGTGCCAGCAGCTTAGATATAAAAGTAACTGAGCAGTTCTTC. The chain employs TRBV11-2 and TRBJ2-1; the D is unclear. This CDR3 is built from 14 residues. The germline V and J ends were trimmed by 0 bases and 9 bases, with 12 bases remaining between them. The V gene's germline CDR1 is SGHAT and CDR2 FQNNGV.

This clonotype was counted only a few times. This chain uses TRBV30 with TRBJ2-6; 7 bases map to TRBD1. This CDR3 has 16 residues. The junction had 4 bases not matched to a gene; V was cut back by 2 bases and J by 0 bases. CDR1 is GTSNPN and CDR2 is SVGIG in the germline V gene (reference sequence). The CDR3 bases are TGTGCCTGGAGTAAGGGACAGATCTCTGGGGCCAACGTCCTGACTTTC. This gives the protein CAWSKGQISGANVLTF.

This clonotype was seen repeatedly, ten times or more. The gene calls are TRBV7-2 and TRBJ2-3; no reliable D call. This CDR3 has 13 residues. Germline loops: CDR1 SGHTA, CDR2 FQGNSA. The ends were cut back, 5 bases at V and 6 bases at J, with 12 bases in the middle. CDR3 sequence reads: CASSPPSVDTQYF. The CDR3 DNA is TGTGCCAGCAGCCCCCCCTCCGTTGATACGCAGTATTTT.

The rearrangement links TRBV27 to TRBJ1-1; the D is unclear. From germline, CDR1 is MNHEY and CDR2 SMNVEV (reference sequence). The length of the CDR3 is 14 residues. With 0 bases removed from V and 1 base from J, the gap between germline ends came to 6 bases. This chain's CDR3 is CASSLSAANTEAFF. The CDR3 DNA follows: TGTGCCAGCAGTTTATCCGCGGCGAACACTGAAGCTTTCTTT.

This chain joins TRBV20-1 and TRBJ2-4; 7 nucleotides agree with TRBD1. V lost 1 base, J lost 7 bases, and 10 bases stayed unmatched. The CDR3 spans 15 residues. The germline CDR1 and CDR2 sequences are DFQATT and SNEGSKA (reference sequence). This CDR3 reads CSARGGEGAWNIQYF. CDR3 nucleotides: TGCAGTGCTAGAGGCGGAGAGGGGGCATGGAACATTCAGTACTTC.

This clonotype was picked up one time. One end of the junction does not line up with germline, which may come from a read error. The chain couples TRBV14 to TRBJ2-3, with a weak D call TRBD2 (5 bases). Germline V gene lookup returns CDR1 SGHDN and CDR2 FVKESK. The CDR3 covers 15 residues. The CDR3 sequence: CASSQRTASTDAQYF. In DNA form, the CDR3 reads TGTGCCAGCAGCCAAAGAACAGCTAGCACAGATGCGCAGTATTTT.